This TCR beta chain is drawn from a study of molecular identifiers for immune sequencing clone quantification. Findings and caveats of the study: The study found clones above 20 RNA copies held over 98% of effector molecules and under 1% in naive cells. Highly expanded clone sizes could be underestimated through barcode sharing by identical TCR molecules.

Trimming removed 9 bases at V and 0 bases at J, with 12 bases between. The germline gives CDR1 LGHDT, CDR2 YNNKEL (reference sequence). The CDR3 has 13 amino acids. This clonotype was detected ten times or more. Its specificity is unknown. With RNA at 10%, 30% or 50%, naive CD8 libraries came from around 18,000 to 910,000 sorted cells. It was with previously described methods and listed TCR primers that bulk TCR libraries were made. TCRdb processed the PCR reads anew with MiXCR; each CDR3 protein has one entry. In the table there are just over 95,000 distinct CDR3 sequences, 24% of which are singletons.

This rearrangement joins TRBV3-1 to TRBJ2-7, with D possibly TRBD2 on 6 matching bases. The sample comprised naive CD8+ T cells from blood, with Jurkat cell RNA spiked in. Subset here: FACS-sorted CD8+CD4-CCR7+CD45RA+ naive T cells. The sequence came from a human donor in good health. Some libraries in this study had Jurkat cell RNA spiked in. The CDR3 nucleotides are TGTGCCAGTACGGGACTTCGCTCCTACGAGCAGTACTTC. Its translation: CASTGLRSYEQYF.